The table lists the clone carrying this T cell receptor (beta chain) with a count of one. This entry belongs to a study of Ad26.COV2.S vaccination and SARS-CoV-2 variants. In the study overall: Once, or twice with 56 days between doses, Ad26.COV2.S was given intramuscularly.

This CDR3 comprises 15 residues. Germline CDR1 and CDR2: SGHTA and FQGNSA. Losses at the gene ends were 4 bases for V and 10 bases for J; bases not matched to a gene: 10. Measured with immunoSEQ multiplex PCR; TCRdb has only the in-frame clones, and not every one. The sample yields about 350,000 clones, about 89% seen once. As for treatment: approximately 18 received Ad26.COV2.S at low or high dose, single or two shots; about five received placebo; per-sample allocation not given. Following the first vaccine or placebo injection, samples were taken on day 63. The input for sequencing was peripheral blood, taken in a trial of Ad26.COV2.S vaccine versus placebo. This sequence was found in a person between 18 and 59 years old who received the Ad26.COV2.S COVID-19 vaccine or a placebo. The rearrangement uses TRBV7-2 and TRBJ2-1; 10 bases are a match to TRBD1. The DNA of the CDR3 is TGTGCCAGCAGCTCGGCGACAGGGGGCTTGGGGGAGCAGTTCTTC. This encodes CASSSATGGLGEQFF.